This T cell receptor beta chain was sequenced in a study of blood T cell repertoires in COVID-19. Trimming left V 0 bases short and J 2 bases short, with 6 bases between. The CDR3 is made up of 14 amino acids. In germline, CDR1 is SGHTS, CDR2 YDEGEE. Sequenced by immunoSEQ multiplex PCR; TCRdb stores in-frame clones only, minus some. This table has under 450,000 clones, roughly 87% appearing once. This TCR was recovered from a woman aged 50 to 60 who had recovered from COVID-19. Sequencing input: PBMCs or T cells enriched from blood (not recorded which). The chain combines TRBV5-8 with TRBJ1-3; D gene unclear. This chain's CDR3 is CASSLGRTGNTIYF. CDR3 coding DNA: TGTGCCAGCAGCTTGGGTAGAACTGGAAACACCATATATTTT.